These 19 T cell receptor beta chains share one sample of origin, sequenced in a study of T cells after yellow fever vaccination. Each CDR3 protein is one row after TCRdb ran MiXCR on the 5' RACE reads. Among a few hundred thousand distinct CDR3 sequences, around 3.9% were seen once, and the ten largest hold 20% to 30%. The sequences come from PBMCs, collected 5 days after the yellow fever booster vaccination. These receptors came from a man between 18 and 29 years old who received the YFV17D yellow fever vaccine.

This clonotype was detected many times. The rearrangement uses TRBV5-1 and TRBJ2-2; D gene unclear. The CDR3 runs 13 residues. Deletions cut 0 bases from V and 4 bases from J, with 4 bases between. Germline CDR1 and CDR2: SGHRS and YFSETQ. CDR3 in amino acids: CASSLDPTGELFF. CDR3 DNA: TGCGCCAGCAGCTTGGACCCCACCGGGGAGCTGTTTTTT.

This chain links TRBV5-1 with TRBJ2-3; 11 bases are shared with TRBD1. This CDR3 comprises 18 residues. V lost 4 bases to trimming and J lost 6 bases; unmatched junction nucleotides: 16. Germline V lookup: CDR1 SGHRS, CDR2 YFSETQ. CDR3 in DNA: TGCGCCAGCAGCCTGATACCGGGACAGGGGGTTGAAGTGGATACGCAGTATTTT. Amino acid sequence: CASSLIPGQGVEVDTQYF. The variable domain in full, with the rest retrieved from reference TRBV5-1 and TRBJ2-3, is KAGVTQTPRYLIKTRGQQVTLSCSPISGHRSVSWYQQTPGQGLQFLFEYFSETQRNKGNFPGRFSGRQFSNSRSEMNVSTLELGDSALYLCASSLIPGQGVEVDTQYFGPGTRLTVL.

The DNA for the CDR3 is TGTGCCAGCAGCCAAGGGGGCTCGGTGGTCAATGAGCAGTTCTTC. It codes for CASSQGGSVVNEQFF. The chain couples TRBV3-1 to TRBJ2-1, with D maybe TRBD1 (5 bases). The length of the CDR3 is 15 residues. The V end lost 1 base, the J end lost 6 bases, and 13 bases lay between the germline ends. Germline CDR1 and CDR2: LGHDT and YNNKEL (reference sequence).

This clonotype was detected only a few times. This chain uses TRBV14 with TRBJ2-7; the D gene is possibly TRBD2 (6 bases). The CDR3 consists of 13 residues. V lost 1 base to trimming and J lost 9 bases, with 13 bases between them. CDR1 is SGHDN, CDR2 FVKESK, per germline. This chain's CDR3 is CASSQAAGSAQYF. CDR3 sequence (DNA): TGTGCCAGCAGCCAAGCGGCGGGGTCGGCGCAGTACTTC.

The CDR3 DNA reads TGTGCCAGCAGCGTAGACGGCACCGGGGAGCTGTTTTTT. Protein sequence: CASSVDGTGELFF. The genes are TRBV9 and TRBJ2-2; D unclear. The CDR3 spans 13 residues. Germline assignment: CDR1 SGDLS and CDR2 YYNGEE. V lost 0 bases and J lost 4, with 4 bases in between.

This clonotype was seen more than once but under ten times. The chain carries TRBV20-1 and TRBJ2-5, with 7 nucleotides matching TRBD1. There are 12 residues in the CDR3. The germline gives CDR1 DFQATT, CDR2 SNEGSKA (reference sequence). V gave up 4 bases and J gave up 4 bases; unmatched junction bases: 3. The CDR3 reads CSATHRGETQYF. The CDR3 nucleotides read TGCAGTGCTACACACAGGGGAGAGACCCAGTACTTC.

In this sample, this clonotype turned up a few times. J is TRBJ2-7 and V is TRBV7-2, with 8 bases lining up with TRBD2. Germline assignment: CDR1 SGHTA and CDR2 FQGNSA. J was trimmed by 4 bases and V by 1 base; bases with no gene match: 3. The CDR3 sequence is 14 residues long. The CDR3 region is CASSLGTSPYEQYV. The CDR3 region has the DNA TGTGCCAGCAGCTTAGGGACTAGCCCTTACGAGCAGTACGTC.

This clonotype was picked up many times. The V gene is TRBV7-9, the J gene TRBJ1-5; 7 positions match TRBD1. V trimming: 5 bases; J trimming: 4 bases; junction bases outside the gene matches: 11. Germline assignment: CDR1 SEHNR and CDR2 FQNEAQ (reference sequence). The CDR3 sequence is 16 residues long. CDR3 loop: CASSADRQGGNQPQHF. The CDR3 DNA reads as TGTGCCAGCAGCGCTGACCGACAGGGCGGGAATCAGCCCCAGCATTTT.

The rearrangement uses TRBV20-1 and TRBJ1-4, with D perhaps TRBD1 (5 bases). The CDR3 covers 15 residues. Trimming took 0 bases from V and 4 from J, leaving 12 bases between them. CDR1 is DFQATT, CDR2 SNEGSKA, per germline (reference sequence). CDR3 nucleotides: TGCAGTGCTAGAGATTGGGACGAGAATAATGAAAAACTGTTTTTT. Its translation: CSARDWDENNEKLFF.

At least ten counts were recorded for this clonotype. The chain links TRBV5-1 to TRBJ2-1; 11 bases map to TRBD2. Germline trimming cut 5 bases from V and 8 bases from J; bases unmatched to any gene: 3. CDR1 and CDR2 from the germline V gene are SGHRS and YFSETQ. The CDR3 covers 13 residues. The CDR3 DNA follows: TGCGCCAGCAGACCGGGACTAGCGGATGAGCAGTTCTTC. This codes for CASRPGLADEQFF.

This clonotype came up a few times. The CDR3: CASSPVGGPAVETQYF. The DNA for the CDR3 is TGTGCCAGCAGCCCAGTAGGGGGGCCTGCGGTCGAGACCCAGTACTTC. The chain employs TRBV7-2 and TRBJ2-5; D might be TRBD1 or TRBD2, each matching 6 bases. The CDR3 has 16 amino acids. Germline values: CDR1 SGHTA, CDR2 FQGNSA. V lost 5 bases and J 5 bases, leaving 21 bases between the germline ends.

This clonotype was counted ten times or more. CDR3 DNA: TGTGCCAGCTCCCCGGGGAACTCGGCGGACACTGAAGCTTTCTTT. Residues: CASSPGNSADTEAFF. The chain uses TRBV18 and TRBJ1-1; D not resolved. The CDR3 consists of 15 residues. Germline CDR1 reads KGHSH; CDR2 reads LQKENI. Trimming took off 6 bases at V and 3 bases at J, with 17 bases between the two ends. Supplemented by reference TRBV18 and TRBJ1-1, the full variable domain reads NAGVMQNPRHLVRRRGQEARLRCSPMKGHSHVYWYRQLPEEGLKFMVYLQKENIIDESGMPKERFSAEFPKEGPSILRIQQVVRGDSAAYFCASSPGNSADTEAFFGQGTRLTVV.

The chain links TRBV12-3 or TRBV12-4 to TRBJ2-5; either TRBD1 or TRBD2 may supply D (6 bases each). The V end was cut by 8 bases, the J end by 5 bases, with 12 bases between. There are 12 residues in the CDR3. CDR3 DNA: TGTGCCAGCGGTACCGGGGGCGAGACCCAGTACTTC. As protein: CASGTGGETQYF.

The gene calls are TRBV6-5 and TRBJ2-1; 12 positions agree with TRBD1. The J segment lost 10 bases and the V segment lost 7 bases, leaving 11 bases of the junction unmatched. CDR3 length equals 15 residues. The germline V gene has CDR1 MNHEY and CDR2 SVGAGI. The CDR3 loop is CASTPPGQGAGEQFF. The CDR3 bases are TGTGCCAGCACTCCGCCGGGACAGGGGGCAGGGGAGCAGTTCTTC.

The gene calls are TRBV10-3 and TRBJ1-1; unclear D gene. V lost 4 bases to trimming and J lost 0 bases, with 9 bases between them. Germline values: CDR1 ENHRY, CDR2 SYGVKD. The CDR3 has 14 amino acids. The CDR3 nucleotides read TGTGCCATCAGTGCCGGTGCAATGAACACTGAAGCTTTCTTT. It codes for CAISAGAMNTEAFF.

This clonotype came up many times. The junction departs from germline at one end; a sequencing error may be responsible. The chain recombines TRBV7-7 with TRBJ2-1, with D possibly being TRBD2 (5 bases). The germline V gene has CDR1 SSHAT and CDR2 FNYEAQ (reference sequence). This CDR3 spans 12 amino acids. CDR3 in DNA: TGTGCTAGCAGCTCCACGGGGATTGAGCAGTTCTTC. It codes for CASSSTGIEQFF.

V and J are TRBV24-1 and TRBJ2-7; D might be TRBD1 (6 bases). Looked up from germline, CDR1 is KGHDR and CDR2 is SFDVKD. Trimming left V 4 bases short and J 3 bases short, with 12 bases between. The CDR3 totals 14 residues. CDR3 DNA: TGTGCCACCAGTGACCGGGACACATACTACGAGCAGTACGTC. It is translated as CATSDRDTYYEQYV.

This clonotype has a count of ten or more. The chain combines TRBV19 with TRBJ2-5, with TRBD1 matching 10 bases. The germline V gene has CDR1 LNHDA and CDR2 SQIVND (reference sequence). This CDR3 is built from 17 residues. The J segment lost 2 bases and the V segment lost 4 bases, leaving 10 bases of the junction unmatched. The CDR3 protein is CASSTGQGTRGQETQYF. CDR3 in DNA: TGTGCCAGTAGTACGGGACAGGGGACAAGGGGACAAGAGACCCAGTACTTC. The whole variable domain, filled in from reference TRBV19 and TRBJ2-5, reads DGGITQSPKYLFRKEGQNVTLSCEQNLNHDAMYWYRQDPGQGLRLIYYSQIVNDFQKGDIAEGYSVSREKKESFPLTVTSAQKNPTAFYLCASSTGQGTRGQETQYFGPGTRLLVL.

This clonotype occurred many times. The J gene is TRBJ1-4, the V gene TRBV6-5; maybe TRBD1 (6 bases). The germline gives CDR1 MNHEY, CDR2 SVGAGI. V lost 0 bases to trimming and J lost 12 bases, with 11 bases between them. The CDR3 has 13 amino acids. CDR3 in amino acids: CASSYSENRELFF. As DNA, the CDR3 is TGTGCCAGCAGTTACTCAGAAAACAGGGAACTGTTTTTT.